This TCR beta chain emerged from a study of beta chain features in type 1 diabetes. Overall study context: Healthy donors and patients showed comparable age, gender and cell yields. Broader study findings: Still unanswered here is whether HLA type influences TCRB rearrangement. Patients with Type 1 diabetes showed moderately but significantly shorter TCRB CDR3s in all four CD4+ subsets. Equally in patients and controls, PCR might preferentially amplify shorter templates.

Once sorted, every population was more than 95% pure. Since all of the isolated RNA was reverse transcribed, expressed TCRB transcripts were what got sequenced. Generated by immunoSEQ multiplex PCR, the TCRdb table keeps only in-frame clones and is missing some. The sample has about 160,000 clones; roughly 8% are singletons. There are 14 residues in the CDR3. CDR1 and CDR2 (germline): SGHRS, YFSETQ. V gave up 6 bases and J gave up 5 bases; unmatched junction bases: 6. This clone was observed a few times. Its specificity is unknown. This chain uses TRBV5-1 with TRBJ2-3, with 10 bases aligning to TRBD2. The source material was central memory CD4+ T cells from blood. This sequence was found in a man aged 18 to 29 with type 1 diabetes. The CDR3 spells CASNSGGVEDTQYF. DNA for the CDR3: TGCGCCAGCAACAGCGGGGGGGTAGAAGATACGCAGTATTTT.